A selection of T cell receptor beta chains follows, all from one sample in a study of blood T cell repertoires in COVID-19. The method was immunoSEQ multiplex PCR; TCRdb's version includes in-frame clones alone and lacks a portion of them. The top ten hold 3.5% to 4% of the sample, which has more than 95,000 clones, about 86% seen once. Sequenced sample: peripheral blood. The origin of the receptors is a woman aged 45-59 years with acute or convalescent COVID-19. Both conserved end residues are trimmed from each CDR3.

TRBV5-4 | ASSLAGRGDYEQY
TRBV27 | ASSPTSGRSTDTQY
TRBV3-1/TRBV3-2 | ASSSLTSGGVQETQY
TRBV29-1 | SVDRLAGDPYTQY
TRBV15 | ATSRDRGNQPQH
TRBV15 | ATSRSDTGELF
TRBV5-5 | ASSLERSAGGNGYT
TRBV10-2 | ASSEGGGYGYT
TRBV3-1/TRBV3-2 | ASSPQGSIQPQH
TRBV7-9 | ASSFGGPPSYEQY
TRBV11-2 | ASSPQGYGYT
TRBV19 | ASSIGGRGLIGYT
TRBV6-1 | ASSEAGGYGYT